Following are 8 T cell receptor beta chains from one sample sequenced in a study of T cells after yellow fever vaccination. TCRdb re-derived calls from the 5' RACE reads in MiXCR, one entry per CDR3 protein. The repertoire holds about 340,000 distinct CDR3 sequences, with roughly 8.7% as singletons. The material sequenced was PBMCs, taken on the day of the first yellow fever vaccination. Receptor source: a man aged 18 to 30 who received the YFV17D yellow fever vaccine.

The V call is TRBV20-1, the J call TRBJ1-4, with D perhaps matching TRBD1 (5 bases). The germline V gene has CDR1 DFQATT and CDR2 SNEGSKA (reference sequence). The V and J ends lost 3 bases and 4 bases respectively, with 9 bases between them. The CDR3 consists of 13 residues. The CDR3 DNA sequence: TGCAGTGCTAGTGACAGACTTAATGAAAAACTGTTTTTT. Its protein is CSASDRLNEKLFF.

The chain links TRBV27 to TRBJ2-6; D possibly corresponds to TRBD1 (6 bases). V gave up 1 base and J gave up 1 base, with 11 bases separating them. The CDR3 length is 17 residues. Per the germline V gene, CDR1 is MNHEY and CDR2 is SMNVEV (reference sequence). The CDR3 nucleotides are TGTGCCAGCAGTTTATTCCTCGACAGGTCTGGGGCCAACGTCCTGACTTTC. This translates into CASSLFLDRSGANVLTF. Full variable domain (outside the CDR3, taken from reference TRBV27 and TRBJ2-6): EAQVTQNPRYLITVTGKKLTVTCSQNMNHEYMSWYRQDPGLGLRQIYYSMNVEVTDKGDVPEGYKVSRKEKRNFPLILESPSPNQTSLYFCASSLFLDRSGANVLTFGAGSRLTVL.

The chain uses TRBV7-2 and TRBJ2-1; 10 bases map to TRBD1. The junction had 7 bases not matched to a gene; V was cut back by 2 bases and J by 6 bases. The germline V gene has CDR1 SGHTA and CDR2 FQGNSA. This CDR3 has 16 amino acids. This CDR3 reads CASSLSLRQGANEQFF. The CDR3 bases are TGTGCCAGCAGCTTAAGTTTGAGACAGGGGGCCAATGAGCAGTTCTTC.

This clonotype was counted between two and nine times. V usage is TRBV12-3 or TRBV12-4 and J usage is TRBJ1-2, with no clear D. Trimming cost V 2 bases and J 4 bases, with 11 bases left between them. CDR3 size: 14 residues. In DNA form, the CDR3 reads TGTGCCAGCAGTTTACTTGGTTCGGGCTATGGCTACACCTTC. It specifies CASSLLGSGYGYTF.

In this sample, this clonotype turned up many times. The V and J genes are TRBV7-2 and TRBJ2-5; 14 nucleotides line up with TRBD2. The germline gives CDR1 SGHTA, CDR2 FQGNSA. The CDR3 has 17 residues. The V and J ends lost 4 bases and 1 base, in that order; junction bases with no gene match: 5. The CDR3 sequence: CASSYQGLAGAQETQYF. CDR3 DNA: TGTGCCAGCAGCTACCAGGGACTAGCGGGGGCCCAAGAGACCCAGTACTTC. Using reference TRBV7-2 and TRBJ2-5 for the parts outside the CDR3, the full variable domain is GAGVSQSPSNKVTEKGKDVELRCDPISGHTALYWYRQSLGQGLEFLIYFQGNSAPDKSGLPSDRFSAERTGGSVSTLTIQRTQQEDSAVYLCASSYQGLAGAQETQYFGPGTRLLVL.

This chain connects TRBV6-1 to TRBJ2-1; 7 bases match TRBD2. The germline CDR1 and CDR2 sequences are MNHNS and SASEGT. Unmatched junction bases numbered 14, after V lost 4 bases and J lost 5 bases. CDR3 size: 17 residues. The CDR3 DNA follows: TGTGCCAGCAGTGTGTTCGCTCGGGGACTAACAAACAATGAGCAGTTCTTC. This sequence encodes CASSVFARGLTNNEQFF.

A few counts support this clonotype. V and J are TRBV19 and TRBJ2-2, with unresolved D. The V and J ends lost 4 bases and 4 bases respectively, with 7 bases between them. CDR3 length: 13 amino acids. The V gene's germline CDR1 is LNHDA and CDR2 SQIVND (reference sequence). For the CDR3, the DNA is TGTGCCAGTAGTAAGGTCCCCACCGGGGAGCTGTTTTTT. Translation gives CASSKVPTGELFF. Looking up the rest from reference TRBV19 and TRBJ2-2 gives the full variable domain: DGGITQSPKYLFRKEGQNVTLSCEQNLNHDAMYWYRQDPGQGLRLIYYSQIVNDFQKGDIAEGYSVSREKKESFPLTVTSAQKNPTAFYLCASSKVPTGELFFGEGSRLTVL.

This chain joins TRBV20-1 and TRBJ2-3, with D perhaps TRBD2 (6 bases). With 3 bases removed from V and 2 bases from J, the gap between germline ends came to 15 bases. The CDR3 is 15 amino acids. Germline-derived CDR1 and CDR2 are DFQATT and SNEGSKA (reference sequence). The CDR3 nucleotides are TGCAGTGCTAGTAGCGGTGCAGAGCACACAGATACGCAGTATTTT. Translating gives CSASSGAEHTDTQYF.